This T cell receptor beta chain was sequenced during a study of spatial heterogeneity in lung cancer. TCRdb re-analysed the 5' RACE reads in MiXCR, keeping a single row per CDR3 protein. The table has tens of thousands of distinct CDR3 sequences, 15% to 20% seen once; the top ten hold 6.2%. The CDR3 loop spans 15 amino acids. Germline V gives CDR1 MNHEY, CDR2 SMNVEV (reference sequence). Trimming stripped 5 bases from V and 6 bases from J, with 20 bases between. Time point given: sample taken at primary tumor resection. In each case, whole RNA from tumor, nontumor lung or frozen PBMC was sequenced unsorted. Donors were over 70 untreated early-stage non-small cell lung cancer patients.

The gene calls are TRBV27 and TRBJ2-7; the D gene could be TRBD1 or TRBD2 (5 bases each). The receptor was isolated from a male donor with early-stage non-small cell lung cancer. Sequenced material: PBMCs, taken at surgery. This CDR3 reads CASSLWGTSSFEQYF. For the CDR3, the DNA is TGTGCCAGCAGTCTGTGGGGGACGTCCTCGTTCGAGCAGTACTTC.